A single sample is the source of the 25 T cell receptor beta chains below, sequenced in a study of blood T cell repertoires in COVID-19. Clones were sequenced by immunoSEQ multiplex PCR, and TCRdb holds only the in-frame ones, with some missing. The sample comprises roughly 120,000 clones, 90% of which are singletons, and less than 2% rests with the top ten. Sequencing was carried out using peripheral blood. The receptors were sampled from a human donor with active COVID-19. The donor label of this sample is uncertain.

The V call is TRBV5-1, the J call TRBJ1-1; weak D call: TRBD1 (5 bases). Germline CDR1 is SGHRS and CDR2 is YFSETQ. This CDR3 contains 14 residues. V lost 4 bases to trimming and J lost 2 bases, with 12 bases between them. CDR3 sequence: CASSEGLLNTEAFF. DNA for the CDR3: TGCGCCAGCAGCGAGGGACTACTCAACACTGAAGCTTTCTTT.

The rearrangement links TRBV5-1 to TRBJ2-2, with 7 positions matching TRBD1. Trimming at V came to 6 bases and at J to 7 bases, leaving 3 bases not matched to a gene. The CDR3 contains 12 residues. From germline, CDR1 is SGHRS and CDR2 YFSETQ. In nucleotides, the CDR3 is TGCGCCAGCAAATGGGACAGCGGGGAGCTGTTTTTT. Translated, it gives CASKWDSGELFF.

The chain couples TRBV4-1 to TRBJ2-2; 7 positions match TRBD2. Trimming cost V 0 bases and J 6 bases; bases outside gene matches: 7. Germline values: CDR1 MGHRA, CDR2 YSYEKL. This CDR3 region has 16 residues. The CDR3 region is CASSQDYQRGSGELFF. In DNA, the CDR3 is TGCGCCAGCAGCCAAGATTACCAGCGGGGTTCCGGGGAGCTGTTTTTT.

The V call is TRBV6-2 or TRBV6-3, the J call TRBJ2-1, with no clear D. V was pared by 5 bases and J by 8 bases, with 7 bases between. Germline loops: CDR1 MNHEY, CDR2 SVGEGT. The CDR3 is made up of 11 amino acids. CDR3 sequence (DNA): TGTGCCAGCAGTGATGGCTATGAGCAGTTCTTC. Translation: CASSDGYEQFF.

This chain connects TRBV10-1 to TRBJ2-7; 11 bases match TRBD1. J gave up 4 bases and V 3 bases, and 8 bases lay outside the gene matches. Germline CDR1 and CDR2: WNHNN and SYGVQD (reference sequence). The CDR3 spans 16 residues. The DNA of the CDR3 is TGCGCCAGCAGTGACCACAGGACAGGGGGCGCGTACGAGCAGTACTTC. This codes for CASSDHRTGGAYEQYF.

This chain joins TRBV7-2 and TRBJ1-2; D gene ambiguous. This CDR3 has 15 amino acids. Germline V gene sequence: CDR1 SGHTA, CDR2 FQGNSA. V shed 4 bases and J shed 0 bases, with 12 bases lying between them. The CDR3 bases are TGTGCCAGCAGCTGGCCGGATCTAGCTAACTATGGCTACACCTTC. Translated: CASSWPDLANYGYTF.

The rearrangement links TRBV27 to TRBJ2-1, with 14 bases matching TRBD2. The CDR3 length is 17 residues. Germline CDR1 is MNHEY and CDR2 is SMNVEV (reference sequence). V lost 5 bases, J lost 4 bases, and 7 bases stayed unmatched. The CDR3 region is CASSPRLAGGRYNEQFF. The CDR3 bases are TGTGCCAGCAGTCCCAGACTAGCGGGGGGGCGTTACAATGAGCAGTTCTTC.

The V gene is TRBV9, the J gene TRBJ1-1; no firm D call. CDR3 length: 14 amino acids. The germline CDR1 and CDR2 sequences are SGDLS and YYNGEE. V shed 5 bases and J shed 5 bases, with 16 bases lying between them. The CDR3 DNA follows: TGTGCCAGCAGTCGTCGGGAGGGAGGAACTGAAGCTTTCTTT. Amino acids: CASSRREGGTEAFF. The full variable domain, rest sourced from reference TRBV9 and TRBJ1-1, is DSGVTQTPKHLITATGQRVTLRCSPRSGDLSVYWYQQSLDQGLQFLIQYYNGEERAKGNILERFSAQQFPDLHSELNLSSLELGDSALYFCASSRREGGTEAFFGQGTRLTVV.

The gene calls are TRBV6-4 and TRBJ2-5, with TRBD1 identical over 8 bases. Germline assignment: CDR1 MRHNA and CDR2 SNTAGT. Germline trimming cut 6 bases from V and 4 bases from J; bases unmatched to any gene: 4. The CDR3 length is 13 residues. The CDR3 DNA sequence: TGTGCCAGCAGCCGCGACAGGGGAGAGACCCAGTACTTC. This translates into CASSRDRGETQYF.

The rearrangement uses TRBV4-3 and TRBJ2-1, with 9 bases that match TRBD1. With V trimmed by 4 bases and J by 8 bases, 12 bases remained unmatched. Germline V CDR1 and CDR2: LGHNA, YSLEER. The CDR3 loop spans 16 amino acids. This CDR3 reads CASSRAGTGTLHEQFF. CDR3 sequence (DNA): TGCGCCAGCAGCCGAGCCGGGACAGGGACTCTCCATGAGCAGTTCTTC.

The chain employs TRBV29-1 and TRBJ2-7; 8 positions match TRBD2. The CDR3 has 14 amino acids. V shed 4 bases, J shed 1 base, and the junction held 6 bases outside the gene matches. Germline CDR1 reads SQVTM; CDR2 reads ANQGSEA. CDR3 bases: TGCAGCGTTGGTAAGCTAGCGGGTTCCTACGAGCAGTACTTC. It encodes CSVGKLAGSYEQYF.

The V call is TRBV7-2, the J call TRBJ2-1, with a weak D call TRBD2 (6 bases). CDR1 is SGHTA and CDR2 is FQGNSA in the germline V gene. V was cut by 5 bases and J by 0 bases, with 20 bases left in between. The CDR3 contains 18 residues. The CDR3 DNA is TGTGCCAGCAGCAGCAACCGGGGGAGGTACAGCTCCTACAATGAGCAGTTCTTC. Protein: CASSSNRGRYSSYNEQFF.

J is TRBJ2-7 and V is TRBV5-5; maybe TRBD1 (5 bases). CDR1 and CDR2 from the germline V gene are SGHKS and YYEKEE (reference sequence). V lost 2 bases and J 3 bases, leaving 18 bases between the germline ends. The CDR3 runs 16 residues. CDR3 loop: CASSLGAGLPLYEQYF. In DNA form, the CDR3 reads TGTGCCAGCAGCTTAGGGGCAGGGCTCCCTCTCTACGAGCAGTACTTC. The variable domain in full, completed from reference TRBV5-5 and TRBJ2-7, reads DAGVTQSPTHLIKTRGQQVTLRCSPISGHKSVSWYQQVLGQGPQFIFQYYEKEERGRGNFPDRFSARQFPNYSSELNVNALLLGDSALYLCASSLGAGLPLYEQYFGPGTRLTVT.

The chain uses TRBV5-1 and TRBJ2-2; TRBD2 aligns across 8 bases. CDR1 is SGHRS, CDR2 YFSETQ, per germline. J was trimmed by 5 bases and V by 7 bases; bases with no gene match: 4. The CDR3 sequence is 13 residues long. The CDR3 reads CASSRGGTGELFF. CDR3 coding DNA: TGCGCCAGCTCCCGGGGGGGAACCGGGGAGCTGTTTTTT.

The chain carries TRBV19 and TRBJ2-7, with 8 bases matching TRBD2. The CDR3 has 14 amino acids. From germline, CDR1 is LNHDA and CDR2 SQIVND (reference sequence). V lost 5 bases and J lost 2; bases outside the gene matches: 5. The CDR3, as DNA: TGTGCCAGTAGTGTGGCGGGGGGTCCCTACGAGCAGTACTTC. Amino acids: CASSVAGGPYEQYF.

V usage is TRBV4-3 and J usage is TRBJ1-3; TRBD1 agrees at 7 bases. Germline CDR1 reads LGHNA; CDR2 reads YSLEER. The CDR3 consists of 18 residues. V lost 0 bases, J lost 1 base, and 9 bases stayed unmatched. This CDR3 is CASSQEVGQLRSGNTIYF. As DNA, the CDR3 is TGCGCCAGCAGCCAAGAGGTGGGACAGCTAAGATCTGGAAACACCATATATTTT.

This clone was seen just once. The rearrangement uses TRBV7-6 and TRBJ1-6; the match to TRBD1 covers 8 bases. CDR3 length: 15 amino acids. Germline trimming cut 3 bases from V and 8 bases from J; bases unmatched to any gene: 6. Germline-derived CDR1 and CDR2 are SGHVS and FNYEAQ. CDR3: CASSFSGGTDSPLHF. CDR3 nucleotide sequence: TGTGCCAGCAGCTTTTCAGGGGGCACTGATTCACCCCTCCACTTT. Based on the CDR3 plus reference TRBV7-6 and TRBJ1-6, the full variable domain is GAGVSQSPRYKVTKRGQDVALRCDPISGHVSLYWYRQALGQGPEFLTYFNYEAQQDKSGLPNDRFSAERPEGSISTLTIQRTEQRDSAMYRCASSFSGGTDSPLHFGNGTRLTVT.

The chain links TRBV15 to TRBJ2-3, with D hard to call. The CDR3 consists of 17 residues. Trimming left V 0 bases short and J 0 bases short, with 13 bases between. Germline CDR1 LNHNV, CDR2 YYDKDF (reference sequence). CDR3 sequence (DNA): TGTGCCACCAGCAGAGATTCGAGCAGGTCTAGCACAGATACGCAGTATTTT. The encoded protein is CATSRDSSRSSTDTQYF.

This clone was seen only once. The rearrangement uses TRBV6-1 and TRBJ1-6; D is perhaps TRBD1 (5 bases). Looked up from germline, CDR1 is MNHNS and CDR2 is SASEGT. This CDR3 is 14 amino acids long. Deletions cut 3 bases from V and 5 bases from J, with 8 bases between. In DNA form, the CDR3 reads TGTGCCAGCAGTGACAGGGCCAATAATTCACCCCTCCACTTT. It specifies CASSDRANNSPLHF.

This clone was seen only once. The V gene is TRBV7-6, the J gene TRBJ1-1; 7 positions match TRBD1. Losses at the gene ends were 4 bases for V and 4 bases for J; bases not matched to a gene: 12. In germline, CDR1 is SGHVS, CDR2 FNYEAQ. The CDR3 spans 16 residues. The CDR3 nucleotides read TGTGCCAGCAGCTACCCCCGACAGGGATGGAGCACTGAAGCTTTCTTT. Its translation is CASSYPRQGWSTEAFF.

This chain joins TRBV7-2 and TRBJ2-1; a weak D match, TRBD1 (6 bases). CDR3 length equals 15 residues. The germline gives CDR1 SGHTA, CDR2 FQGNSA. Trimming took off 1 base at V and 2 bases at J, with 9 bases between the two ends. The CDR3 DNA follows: TGTGCCAGCAGCTTAGGTTGGGGGCCCTACAATGAGCAGTTCTTC. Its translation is CASSLGWGPYNEQFF.

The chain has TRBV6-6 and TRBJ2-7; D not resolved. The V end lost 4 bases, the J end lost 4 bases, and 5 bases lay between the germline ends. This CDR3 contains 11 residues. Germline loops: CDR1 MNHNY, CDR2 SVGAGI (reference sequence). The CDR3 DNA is TGTGCCAGCAGTTCCAATTACGAGCAGTACTTC. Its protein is CASSSNYEQYF.

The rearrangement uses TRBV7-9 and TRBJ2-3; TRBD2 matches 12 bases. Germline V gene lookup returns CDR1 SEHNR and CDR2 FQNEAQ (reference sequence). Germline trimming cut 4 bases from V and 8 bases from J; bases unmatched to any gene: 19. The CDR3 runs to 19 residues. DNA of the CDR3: TGTGCCAGCAGCTACGGAACTACTAAGACTAGCGGGGGCCGTGGTACGCAGTATTTT. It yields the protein CASSYGTTKTSGGRGTQYF.

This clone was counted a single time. CDR3 bases: TGTGCCAGCAGTTTATTCGCGCCTGTAGGGCCCGTCGCGCGGGGGAATGGAGGAACAGATACGCAGTATTTT. Amino acid sequence: CASSLFAPVGPVARGNGGTDTQYF. The chain employs TRBV27 and TRBJ2-3; 7 positions match TRBD2. CDR1 and CDR2 (germline): MNHEY, SMNVEV (reference sequence). The V gene end was trimmed by 1 base and the J gene end by 3 bases; junction bases not matched to a gene: 31. CDR3 length: 24 residues.

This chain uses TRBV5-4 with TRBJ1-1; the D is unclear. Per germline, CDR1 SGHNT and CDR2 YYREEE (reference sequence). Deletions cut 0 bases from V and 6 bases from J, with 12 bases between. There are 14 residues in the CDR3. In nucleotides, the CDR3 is TGTGCCAGCAGCTTGGCGGCGGGGAGGGCTGAAGCTTTCTTT. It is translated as CASSLAAGRAEAFF.